This T cell receptor (beta chain) was found in a study of naive and memory T cell subsets. CDR3 length equals 12 residues. Germline V gene lookup returns CDR1 SNHLY and CDR2 FYNNEI. Findings of the study overall: TCR counts from RNA may reflect activation-linked expression changes. A clonotype means one alpha or beta sequence, not an alpha/beta pair.

After the first PCR, alpha and beta chain libraries were processed separately. Cells stained for CD3, CD4, CD8, CD45RA, CD27 and viability were sorted into four CD45RA/CD27 subsets. On this clonotype: Its antigen remains unknown. The junction shows a germline mismatch at one end, possibly a read error. This beta chain is an off-target read within a library intended for alpha chains, so its frequency means little.

Nested alpha and beta constant-region primers with the SP2 primer drove four PCR rounds on ligated cDNA. From the UMI-ligation and nested PCR reads, TCRdb called clonotypes with MiXCR, one entry per CDR3 protein. The sample holds around 26 distinct CDR3 sequences. The TCR was taken from a human donor in good health. Sequenced: central memory CD4+ T cells from blood. The chain links TRBV2 to TRBJ1-1; D unresolved. This CDR3 is CASGPYNNDMRF. The CDR3, as DNA: TGTGCCAGTGGGCCTTATAACAATGACATGCGCTTT.